These T cell receptor beta chains were read from a single sample in a study of beta chain features in type 1 diabetes. Repertoires were generated with immunoSEQ multiplex PCR, while TCRdb's copy carries only in-frame clones and drops some. The data hold a few hundred thousand clones, with more than 9% observed a single time. Sequencing input: naive CD4+ T cells from blood. These receptors all come from a woman aged 18-29 years in good health. Both conserved end residues are part of each CDR3. A D gene is named only where the DNA matches it firmly. The size field is filled for only some rows; it gives once, few, many or a size class.

V: TRBV29-1; D: NA; size: few; J: TRBJ2-7; DNA: TGCAGCGTTGTCCGGGACAATCACTACGAGCAGTACTTC; CDR3: CSVVRDNHYEQYF
V: TRBV4-1; D: NA; size: few; J: TRBJ1-1; DNA: TGCGCCAGCAGCCTCCACGGGTCGAGGAACACTGAAGCTTTCTTT; CDR3: CASSLHGSRNTEAFF
V: TRBV29-1; D: NA; size: few; J: TRBJ1-1; DNA: TGCAGCGTTAAAAGGGGTCAGAACACTGAAGCTTTCTTT; CDR3: CSVKRGQNTEAFF
V: TRBV7-2; D: NA; size: few; J: TRBJ1-1; DNA: TGTGCCAGCAGCTTTCTGACAGACCTGAACACTGAAGCTTTCTTT; CDR3: CASSFLTDLNTEAFF
V: TRBV28; D: NA; size: few; J: TRBJ1-2; DNA: TGTGCCAGCAGTTTCCCCGGGGCGGGGCATGGCTACACCTTC; CDR3: CASSFPGAGHGYTF
V: TRBV5-1; D: TRBD1; size: NA; J: TRBJ1-5; DNA: TGCGCCAGCAGCTGGGGGACAGTAAGCAATCAGCCCCAGCATTTT; CDR3: CASSWGTVSNQPQHF
V: TRBV25-1; D: NA; size: NA; J: TRBJ1-6; DNA: TGTGCCAGGCGTACAGGGAAAGATTCACCCCTCCACTTT; CDR3: CARRTGKDSPLHF
V: TRBV21-1; D: NA; size: NA; J: TRBJ2-7; DNA: TGTGCCAGCAGCTCGACCACCGGGACAGGGACCTACGAGCAGTACTTC; CDR3: CASSSTTGTGTYEQYF
V: TRBV5-1; D: TRBD2; size: NA; J: TRBJ2-1; DNA: TGCGCCAGCAGCTTTGGGCTAGCGGGAGTAGGGAGCTCCTACAATGAGCAGTTCTTC; CDR3: CASSFGLAGVGSSYNEQFF
V: TRBV7-9; D: NA; size: many; J: TRBJ2-7; DNA: TGTGCCAGCAGCTTATCCTTAAGCGGAAGCTCCTACGAGCAGTACTTC; CDR3: CASSLSLSGSSYEQYF
V: TRBV6-6; D: NA; size: NA; J: TRBJ2-3; DNA: TGTGCCAGCAGTTACTTGTCAGGGGTTGGCACAGATACGCAGTATTTT; CDR3: CASSYLSGVGTDTQYF
V: TRBV9; D: NA; size: few; J: TRBJ1-1; DNA: TGTGCCAGCAGCACTAGCGGGGGATCCACTGAAGCTTTCTTT; CDR3: CASSTSGGSTEAFF
V: TRBV5-1; D: TRBD1; size: NA; J: TRBJ1-1; DNA: TGCGCCAGCAGCAGGGGGCGGGACACTGAAGCTTTCTTT; CDR3: CASSRGRDTEAFF
V: TRBV7-9; D: TRBD2; size: NA; J: TRBJ2-3; DNA: TGTGCCAGCAGCTTAATTCTAGCGGGAGCAACAGATACGCAGTATTTT; CDR3: CASSLILAGATDTQYF
V: TRBV4-3; D: NA; size: NA; J: TRBJ2-7; DNA: TGCGCCAGCAGCCAAGAGGAAGGGGTTCAAGTGGTCTACGAGCAGTACTTC; CDR3: CASSQEEGVQVVYEQYF
V: TRBV29-1; D: NA; size: once; J: TRBJ2-7; DNA: TGCAGCGTTGTTCAGGCGTCCTACGAGCAGTACTTC; CDR3: CSVVQASYEQYF
V: TRBV18; D: NA; size: NA; J: TRBJ2-1; DNA: TGTGCCAGCTCACCCCAGGTCCCCAGGGGGGCAAACAATGAGCAGTTCTTC; CDR3: CASSPQVPRGANNEQFF
V: TRBV9; D: NA; size: NA; J: TRBJ1-1; DNA: TGTGCCAGCAGCCTCCAGGAGGTCACTGAAGCTTTCTTT; CDR3: CASSLQEVTEAFF
V: TRBV29-1; D: TRBD2; size: few; J: TRBJ2-3; DNA: TGCAGCCTGACTAGCGGGATTGGAGATACGCAGTATTTT; CDR3: CSLTSGIGDTQYF
V: TRBV5-4; D: NA; size: few; J: TRBJ1-2; DNA: TGTGCCAGCAGCTTGGATCCCAGGGGTCAAGGCTATGGCTACACCTTC; CDR3: CASSLDPRGQGYGYTF
V: TRBV5-1; D: TRBD1; size: few; J: TRBJ2-7; DNA: TGCGCCAGCAGCTTGATCCCAGACAGGGGCCCGGAGCAGTACTTC; CDR3: CASSLIPDRGPEQYF
V: TRBV19; D: NA; size: NA; J: TRBJ2-1; DNA: TGTGCCAGTAGTATATTAGGGGTGTACAATGAGCAGTTCTTC; CDR3: CASSILGVYNEQFF
V: TRBV7-9; D: TRBD1; size: few; J: TRBJ1-1; DNA: TGTGCCAGCAGCCCGAAGACAGGGAGGAACACTGAAGCTTTCTTT; CDR3: CASSPKTGRNTEAFF
V: TRBV27; D: TRBD2; size: few; J: TRBJ2-2; DNA: TGTGCCAGCAGTTTATTTGCGGGAGGGAACACCGGGGAGCTGTTTTTT; CDR3: CASSLFAGGNTGELFF
V: TRBV14; D: NA; size: NA; J: TRBJ2-7; DNA: TGTGCCAGCAGCCAAGCTTCCAGGGGTCTGGGAGAGCAGTACTTC; CDR3: CASSQASRGLGEQYF
V: TRBV7-2; D: NA; size: NA; J: TRBJ1-2; DNA: TGTGCCAGCAGTTCAGCCGACAGGCCACTGGGCTACACCTTC; CDR3: CASSSADRPLGYTF
V: TRBV7-9; D: NA; size: NA; J: TRBJ2-7; DNA: TGTGCCAGCAGCGTCGACTACTACGAGCAGTACTTC; CDR3: CASSVDYYEQYF
V: TRBV29-1; D: TRBD2; size: many; J: TRBJ2-1; DNA: TGCAGCGCTCAGACTAGCGGGACAACCATCGATGAGCAGTTCTTC; CDR3: CSAQTSGTTIDEQFF
V: TRBV18; D: NA; size: many; J: TRBJ2-7; DNA: TGTGCCAGCTCACCAACGGTCACCTACGAGCAGTACTTC; CDR3: CASSPTVTYEQYF
V: TRBV9; D: TRBD1; size: once; J: TRBJ2-2; DNA: TGTGCCAGCAGCCCAAGGACAGGGATCGGGGAGCTGTTTTTT; CDR3: CASSPRTGIGELFF
V: TRBV2; D: TRBD1; size: NA; J: TRBJ1-1; DNA: TGTGCCAGCAGCAAAACAGGGGCTGAAGCTTTCTTT; CDR3: CASSKTGAEAFF
V: TRBV10-3; D: NA; size: few; J: TRBJ1-1; DNA: TGTGCCATCAGTGTGGGGGGAAACACTGAAGCTTTCTTT; CDR3: CAISVGGNTEAFF
V: TRBV6-5; D: TRBD1; size: NA; J: TRBJ1-5; DNA: TGTGCCAGCAGTCAGACAGGGGGCGGCAATCAGCCCCAGCATTTT; CDR3: CASSQTGGGNQPQHF
V: TRBV19; D: NA; size: few; J: TRBJ1-5; DNA: TGTGCCAGTAGTACCAGGGGCAATCAGCCCCAGCATTTT; CDR3: CASSTRGNQPQHF
V: TRBV27; D: TRBD1; size: few; J: TRBJ1-5; DNA: TGTGCCAGCAGGAGACAGGGAAATTTCAATCAGCCCCAGCATTTT; CDR3: CASRRQGNFNQPQHF
V: TRBV4-1; D: NA; size: many; J: TRBJ2-2; DNA: TGCGCCAGCAGCCAAGGTCGGCTAGCCCCCGGCGGGGAGCTGTTTTTT; CDR3: CASSQGRLAPGGELFF
V: TRBV19; D: NA; size: few; J: TRBJ1-2; DNA: TGTGCCAGTAGTATGGACAGTCAAAGATGGTATGGCTACACCTTC; CDR3: CASSMDSQRWYGYTF
V: TRBV6-1; D: NA; size: few; J: TRBJ1-2; DNA: TGTGCCAGCAGTGATTTAAGAGGATACGGCTACACCTTC; CDR3: CASSDLRGYGYTF
V: TRBV25-1; D: NA; size: few; J: TRBJ1-1; DNA: TGTGCCAGCACCCCGGGGGGAGGCACTGAAGCTTTCTTT; CDR3: CASTPGGGTEAFF
V: TRBV7-6; D: TRBD1; size: NA; J: TRBJ2-1; DNA: TGTGCCAGCAGCTCCCGCTACCGGGACAGGGGGCGGAATGAGCAGTTCTTC; CDR3: CASSSRYRDRGRNEQFF
V: TRBV2; D: NA; size: NA; J: TRBJ2-7; DNA: TGTGCCAGCAAAACCTACCACTCGGAGCAGTACTTC; CDR3: CASKTYHSEQYF
V: TRBV23-1; D: TRBD1; size: few; J: TRBJ1-5; DNA: TGCGCCAGCAGAGGCCAGGGGGTCTTTCAGCCCCAGCATTTT; CDR3: CASRGQGVFQPQHF
V: TRBV28; D: NA; size: NA; J: TRBJ1-3; DNA: TGTGCCAGCAGTTTTCGGGGAAACACCATATATTTT; CDR3: CASSFRGNTIYF
V: TRBV7-2; D: TRBD2; size: NA; J: TRBJ2-1; DNA: TGTGCCAGCAGCGGGACTAGCGGGAGGATCGAGCAGTTCTTC; CDR3: CASSGTSGRIEQFF
V: TRBV11-2; D: TRBD1; size: NA; J: TRBJ2-1; DNA: TGTGCCAGCGGGGGGACAGGGGGTTATCTAGGTGAGCAGTTCTTC; CDR3: CASGGTGGYLGEQFF
V: TRBV18; D: NA; size: few; J: TRBJ1-3; DNA: TGTGCCAGCTCACCAAGCTCCATTGCCTCGAGCTCTGGAAACACCATATATTTT; CDR3: CASSPSSIASSSGNTIYF
V: TRBV30; D: NA; size: NA; J: TRBJ1-1; DNA: TGTGCCTGGGGACAGATCAACACTGAAGCTTTCTTT; CDR3: CAWGQINTEAFF